The 6 T cell receptor beta chains in this list originate from one sample, sequenced in a study of T-cell memory formation after mild COVID-19. TCRdb reanalysed the 5' RACE reads using MiXCR and keeps one entry per CDR3 protein. The data show 450,000 to 650,000 distinct CDR3 sequences, more than 15% seen once. Sequenced material: PBMCs or a T cell subset sorted from them (not recorded which). Receptor source: an adult woman who had mild COVID-19 (a few samples of this study predate the infection). Cell type and time point are not known.

This clonotype has a handful of counts. This chain connects TRBV19 to TRBJ2-1; D may be TRBD1 (6 bases). CDR3 size: 16 residues. Trimming shortened V by 1 base and J by 0 bases, and 10 bases separated the two germline ends. CDR1 LNHDA and CDR2 SQIVND come from the germline V gene (reference sequence). CDR3 sequence reads: CASSIGGQVSYNEQFF. For the CDR3, the DNA is TGTGCCAGTAGTATAGGGGGGCAGGTCTCCTACAATGAGCAGTTCTTC.

This sequence joins TRBV12-3 or TRBV12-4 and TRBJ1-1; D gene unclear. V shed 3 bases and J shed 5 bases, with 7 bases lying between them. The CDR3 sequence is 12 residues long. The CDR3 sequence is CASSFTRTEAFF. The CDR3 bases are TGTGCCAGCAGTTTCACCCGGACTGAAGCTTTCTTT.

The V and J genes are TRBV6-2 or TRBV6-3 and TRBJ1-1; D is perhaps TRBD1 (5 bases). Trimming left V 4 bases short and J 0 bases short, with 15 bases between. Germline values: CDR1 MNHEY, CDR2 SVGEGT. The CDR3 length is 16 residues. The CDR3 protein is CASSFISGRVNTEAFF. The CDR3 DNA reads TGTGCCAGCAGTTTTATCAGCGGCAGGGTGAACACTGAAGCTTTCTTT.

The gene calls are TRBV19 and TRBJ1-1; no clear D. V dropped 3 bases and J dropped 2 bases, with 13 bases sitting between them. The CDR3 covers 15 residues. CDR1 is LNHDA and CDR2 is SQIVND in the germline V gene (reference sequence). The DNA of the CDR3 is TGTGCCAGTAGTATTGGGTCCCTCGGTAACACTGAAGCTTTCTTT. Protein sequence: CASSIGSLGNTEAFF.

The CDR3 region is CASSLDFAGDYNEQFF. The CDR3 DNA is TGTGCCAGCAGCTTAGACTTTGCGGGAGATTACAATGAGCAGTTCTTC. V and J are TRBV7-9 and TRBJ2-1; TRBD2 agrees at 7 bases. V was clipped by 1 base and J by 4 bases; unmatched bases: 7. Germline CDR1 and CDR2: SEHNR and FQNEAQ (reference sequence). This CDR3 has 16 amino acids.

This chain connects TRBV12-3 or TRBV12-4 to TRBJ2-5, with a tentative D call TRBD1 (5 bases). CDR3 size: 15 residues. V was shortened by 5 bases and J by 5 bases, with 18 bases between the two germline ends. The DNA for the CDR3 is TGTGCCAGCAGTCCAACAGACAGTGCTGGGGAGACCCAGTACTTC. Translating it yields CASSPTDSAGETQYF.